The entry below describes one T cell receptor beta chain. Antigen specificity is unknown. Lung cancer patients with chemo-refractory metastatic non-small-cell disease were given focal radiation plus CTLA-4 blockade with ipilimumab. The protocol was immunoSEQ multiplex PCR, while the TCRdb copy is restricted to in-frame clones and leaves out a portion. The sample has roughly 53,000 clones, 65% to 80% seen once; the top ten hold 3.2%. The data derive from a study of radiotherapy plus CTLA-4 blockade in lung cancer. Study at large: Objective responses were documented in about 18% of patients, with disease control in about 28%.

Points from the study as a whole: Reported findings show early blood T cell clone dynamics, with interferon-beta, best predicted response. Radiotherapy plus ipilimumab was followed by expansion in blood of tumor-derived TCR clones.

The germline V gene has CDR1 SGHNT and CDR2 YYREEE (reference sequence). The length of the CDR3 is 15 residues. This clonotype originated in a human donor with non-small cell lung cancer who had a partial response to radiotherapy plus ipilimumab. Material: peripheral blood, obtained from a patient treated with radiotherapy plus ipilimumab. The V gene is TRBV5-4, the J gene TRBJ2-5; 7 bases are shared with TRBD1. The DNA end is a closer match to TRBJ2-7, so the J assignment may be wrong. CDR3 DNA sequence: TGTGCCAGCAGCTTGACAGGGGCAAATTCCTACGAGCAGTACTTC. This codes for CASSLTGANSYEQYF.